The rows below give T cell receptor beta chains drawn from one sample of a study of cytomegalovirus exposure and HLA in healthy donors. Sequenced by immunoSEQ multiplex PCR; TCRdb stores in-frame clones only, minus some. The data show some 160,000 clones, over 8% seen once. The sequenced sample consisted of PBMCs. These receptors were taken from a male donor in good health and CMV-seronegative. Each CDR3 is given with its conserved first and last residue. Rows give clone size only sometimes, using once, few, many, or a class for an expanded clone.

>NA|TRBV4-3|17
CASSPYGQDGNTGELFF
>few|TRBV5-8|15
CASSGGTGGAYEQYF
>few|TRBV9|18
CALFEGTSGSLDTGELFF
>NA|TRBV5-4|16
CASSLGGGEGLETQYF
>few|TRBV28|14
CASSPRGSGVEQYF
>NA|TRBV6-5|13
CASRPGGSNEQFF
>few|TRBV19|16
CASSPRQSYSNQPQHF
>NA|TRBV7-2|15
CASSSRPTGRDEQFF
>few|TRBV9|15
CASSVGTGSDTEAFF
>few|TRBV6-1|14
CASSEGIIARTQYF
>few|TRBV5-4|16
CASSPAPGQNTGELFF
>NA|TRBV4-2|16
CASSQDRGTNTGELFF
>few|TRBV5-1|14
CASSPGQGDYGYTF
>few|TRBV9|15
CASSLLGTGVNEQFF
>few|TRBV28|15
CASSLLVGATYGYTF
>few|TRBV28|15
CASTRTDRPDTEAFF
>NA|TRBV7-9|13
CASSLGQDLGYTF
>NA|TRBV5-1|14
CASSRTGEYYGYTF
>few|TRBV7-2|15
CASSFEGAHYTEAFF